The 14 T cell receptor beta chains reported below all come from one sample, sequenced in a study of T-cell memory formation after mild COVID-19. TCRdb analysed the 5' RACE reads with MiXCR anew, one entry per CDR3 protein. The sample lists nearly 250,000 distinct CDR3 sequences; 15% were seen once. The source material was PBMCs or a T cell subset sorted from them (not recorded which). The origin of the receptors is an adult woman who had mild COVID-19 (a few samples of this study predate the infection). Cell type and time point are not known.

In DNA form, the CDR3 reads TGCAGCCTGGGACATTTGGAGACCCAGTACTTC. Protein product: CSLGHLETQYF. The genes are TRBV29-1 and TRBJ2-5; possibly TRBD1 for D (6 bases). V lost 8 bases and J 5 bases, leaving 12 bases between the germline ends. The CDR3 consists of 11 residues. Germline values: CDR1 SQVTM, CDR2 ANQGSEA.

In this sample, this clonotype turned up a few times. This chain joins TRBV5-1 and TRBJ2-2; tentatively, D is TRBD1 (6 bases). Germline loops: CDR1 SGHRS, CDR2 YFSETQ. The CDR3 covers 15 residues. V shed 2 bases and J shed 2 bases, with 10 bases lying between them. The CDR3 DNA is TGCGCCAGCAGCTTCGGGACACCTAACACCGGGGAGCTGTTTTTT. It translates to CASSFGTPNTGELFF.

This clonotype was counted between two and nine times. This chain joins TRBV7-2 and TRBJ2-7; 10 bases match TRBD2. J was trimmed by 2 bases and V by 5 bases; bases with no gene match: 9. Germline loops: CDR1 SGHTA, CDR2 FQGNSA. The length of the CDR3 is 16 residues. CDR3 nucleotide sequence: TGTGCCAGCAGCCATTACGGGACTAGCGAGACCTACGAGCAGTACTTC. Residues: CASSHYGTSETYEQYF. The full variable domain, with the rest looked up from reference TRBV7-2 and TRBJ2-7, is GAGVSQSPSNKVTEKGKDVELRCDPISGHTALYWYRQSLGQGLEFLIYFQGNSAPDKSGLPSDRFSAERTGGSVSTLTIQRTQQEDSAVYLCASSHYGTSETYEQYFGPGTRLTVT.

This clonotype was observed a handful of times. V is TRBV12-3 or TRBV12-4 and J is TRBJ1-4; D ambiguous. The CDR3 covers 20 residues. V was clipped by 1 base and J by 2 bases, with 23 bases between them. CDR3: CASSLGDGVMLLSTNEKLFF. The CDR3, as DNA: TGTGCCAGCAGTTTAGGAGATGGGGTGATGCTTCTTTCCACTAATGAAAAACTGTTTTTT.

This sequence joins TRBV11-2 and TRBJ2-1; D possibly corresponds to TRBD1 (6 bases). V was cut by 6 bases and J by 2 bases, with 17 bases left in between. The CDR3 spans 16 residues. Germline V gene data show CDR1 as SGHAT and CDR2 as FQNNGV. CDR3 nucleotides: TGTGCCAGCAGTAAAGGGTGGCAGGGGACCTACAATGAGCAGTTCTTC. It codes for CASSKGWQGTYNEQFF.

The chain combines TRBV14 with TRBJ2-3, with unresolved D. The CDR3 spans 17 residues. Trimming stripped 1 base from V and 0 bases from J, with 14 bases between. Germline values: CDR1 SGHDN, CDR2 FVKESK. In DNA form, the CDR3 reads TGTGCCAGCAGCCAAGCGGTGCTGATTACTAGCACAGATACGCAGTATTTT. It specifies CASSQAVLITSTDTQYF.

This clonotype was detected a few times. The CDR3 reads CASSLGRFYNSPLHF. CDR3 DNA sequence: TGTGCCAGCAGCTTGGGGCGGTTCTATAATTCACCCCTCCACTTT. The chain uses TRBV5-6 and TRBJ1-6; D gene uncertain. The germline CDR1 and CDR2 sequences are SGHDT and YYEEEE. CDR3 length equals 15 residues. The germline V and J ends were trimmed by 0 bases and 3 bases, with 7 bases remaining between them.

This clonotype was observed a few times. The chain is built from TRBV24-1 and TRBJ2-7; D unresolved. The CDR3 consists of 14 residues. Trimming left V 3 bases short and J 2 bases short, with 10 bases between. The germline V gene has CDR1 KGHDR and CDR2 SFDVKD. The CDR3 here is CATSDPKPPYEQYF. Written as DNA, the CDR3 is TGTGCCACCAGTGATCCTAAGCCCCCCTACGAGCAGTACTTC.

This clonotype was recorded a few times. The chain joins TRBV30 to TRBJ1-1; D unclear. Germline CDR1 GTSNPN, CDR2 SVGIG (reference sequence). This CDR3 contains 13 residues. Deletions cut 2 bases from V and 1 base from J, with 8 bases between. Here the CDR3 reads CAWSISRNTEAFF. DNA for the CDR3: TGTGCCTGGAGTATAAGTCGGAACACTGAAGCTTTCTTT.

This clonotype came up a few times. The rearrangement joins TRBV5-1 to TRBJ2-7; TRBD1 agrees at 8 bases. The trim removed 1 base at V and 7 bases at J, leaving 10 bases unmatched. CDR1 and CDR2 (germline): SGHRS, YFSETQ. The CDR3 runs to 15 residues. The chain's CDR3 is CASSLLQGDMGEQYF. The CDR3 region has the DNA TGCGCCAGCAGCTTGTTACAGGGGGACATGGGAGAGCAGTACTTC.

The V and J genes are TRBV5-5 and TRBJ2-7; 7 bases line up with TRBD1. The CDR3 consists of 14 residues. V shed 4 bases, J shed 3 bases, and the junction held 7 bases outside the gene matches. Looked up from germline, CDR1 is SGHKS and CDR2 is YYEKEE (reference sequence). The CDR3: CASSTDRDHYEQYF. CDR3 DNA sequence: TGTGCCAGCAGCACCGACAGGGATCACTACGAGCAGTACTTC.

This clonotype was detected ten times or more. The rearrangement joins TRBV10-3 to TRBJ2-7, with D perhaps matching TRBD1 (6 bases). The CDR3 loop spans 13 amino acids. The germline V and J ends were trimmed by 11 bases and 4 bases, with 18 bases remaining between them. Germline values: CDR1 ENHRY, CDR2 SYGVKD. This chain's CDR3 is CAVSPGDRYEQYF. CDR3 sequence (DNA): TGTGCCGTAAGCCCAGGGGATAGATACGAGCAGTACTTC.

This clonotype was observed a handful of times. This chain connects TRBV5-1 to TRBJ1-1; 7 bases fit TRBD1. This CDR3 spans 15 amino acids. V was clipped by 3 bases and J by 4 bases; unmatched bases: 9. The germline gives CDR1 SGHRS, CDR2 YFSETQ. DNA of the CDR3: TGCGCCAGCAGCTCGAGACAGGGAAGCGGCACTGAAGCTTTCTTT. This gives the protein CASSSRQGSGTEAFF.

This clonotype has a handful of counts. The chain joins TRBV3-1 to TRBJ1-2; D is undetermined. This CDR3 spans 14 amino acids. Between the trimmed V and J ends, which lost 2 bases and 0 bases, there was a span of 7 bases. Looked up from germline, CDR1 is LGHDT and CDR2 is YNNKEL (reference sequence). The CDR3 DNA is TGTGCCAGCAGCCAAAGCAGTACTAACTATGGCTACACCTTC. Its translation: CASSQSSTNYGYTF.